This TCR beta chain was captured by sequencing in a study of T cells in localized non-small cell lung cancer. Findings and caveats of the study: Of the top 100 tumor clones, median around 60 were in adjacent lung, 25 to 35 among its top 100. Without multi-region sequencing, intratumor heterogeneity could not be excluded. In uninvolved adjacent lung, T cell clonality reached its highest value, exceeding tumor.

The CDR3 sequence is 11 residues long. V lost 5 bases, J lost 5 bases, and 6 bases lay in between. Germline CDR1 and CDR2: MNHNS and SASEGT. In regard to this clone: The antigen is undetermined.

Produced via immunoSEQ multiplex PCR; TCRdb's table is partial and in-frame only. The table records about 40,000 clones, over 75% of them present only once. This receptor was identified in a woman aged 40 to 75 with stage I lung adenocarcinoma. The chain has TRBV6-1 and TRBJ1-2; D not resolved. The sample consisted of peripheral blood, taken before any cancer treatment. DNA of the CDR3: TGTGCCAGCAGTAACCTTTATGGCTACACCTTC. This translates into CASSNLYGYTF.